This TCR beta chain was sequenced in a study of early T cells in non-severe SARS-CoV-2 infection. Across the study: Bulk RNA taken from unsorted whole blood was sequenced, leaving chains unpaired.

Attached unique molecular identifiers marked individual cDNA molecules. TCRdb analysed the 5' RACE reads with MiXCR anew, one entry per CDR3 protein. The data show fewer than 65,000 distinct CDR3 sequences, 5.9% seen once. Germline V CDR1 and CDR2: MNHEY, SVGEGT. The CDR3 loop spans 14 amino acids. Trimming stripped 7 bases from V and 3 bases from J, with 13 bases between. Study-wide results and limits: Anti-spike CD8 responses were favored in VDJdb matching, and private and CD4 specificities were missed.

There are many counts of this clonotype. Its antigen remains unknown. The receptor comes from an adult who was a healthcare worker with PCR-confirmed SARS-CoV-2 infection or an uninfected control (not recorded which). The genes are TRBV6-2 or TRBV6-3 and TRBJ1-5; tentative D call: TRBD1 (5 bases). The source was whole blood, collected at baseline. The DNA for the CDR3 is TGTGCCAGCACCAGGACACTTAACAATCAGCCCCAGCATTTT. This sequence encodes CASTRTLNNQPQHF.